This T cell receptor beta chain was identified during a study of OX40 agonist ivuxolimab in advanced cancers. Study overall: Cohort: roughly 79% men, mean age around 55, aged roughly 20 to 79.

Blood was sampled at baseline, cycle 4 day 1, and cycle 7 day 1. Only in-frame clones appear in the TCRdb table, and some are missing; sequencing was by immunoSEQ multiplex PCR. The sample lists around 40,000 clones; around 84% were seen once. Trimming shortened V by 2 bases and J by 4 bases, and 12 bases separated the two germline ends. Looked up from germline, CDR1 is SGHTA and CDR2 is FQGNSA. The CDR3 runs 15 residues. The receptor was isolated from an adult with an advanced solid tumor such as melanoma, head and neck, liver or kidney cancer. This specimen was CD4+ or CD8+ T cells sorted from blood, taken in a trial of the OX40 agonist ivuxolimab. The genes are TRBV7-2 and TRBJ1-5; weak D call: TRBD1 (5 bases). The CDR3 protein is CASSLFGGTNQPQHF. In nucleotides, the CDR3 is TGTGCCAGCAGCTTATTTGGGGGAACTAATCAGCCCCAGCATTTT. Full variable domain (missing parts from reference TRBV7-2 and TRBJ1-5): GAGVSQSPSNKVTEKGKDVELRCDPISGHTALYWYRQSLGQGLEFLIYFQGNSAPDKSGLPSDRFSAERTGGSVSTLTIQRTQQEDSAVYLCASSLFGGTNQPQHFGDGTRLSIL.